The clone carrying this T cell receptor (beta chain) was found a few times. Its antigen is undetermined. One entry per CDR3 protein results from TCRdb running MiXCR on the PCR reads. The sample yields about 30,000 distinct CDR3 sequences, approximately 50% seen once. This CDR3 comprises 13 residues. Germline V gives CDR1 MNHEY, CDR2 SVGAGI. Between the trimmed V and J ends, which lost 4 bases and 5 bases, there was a span of 9 bases. Time point in this sample: before preoperative PTX-NDP chemotherapy. This entry belongs to a study of esophageal squamous cell carcinoma under preoperative chemotherapy. Study-level findings and limits: Abundant clones tended to shrink rather than expand after paclitaxel-nedaplatin. After chemotherapy, TCR diversity rose significantly in peripheral T cells but not in tumor-infiltrating lymphocytes.

Sample acquisition took place from a patient given preoperative chemotherapy. The sequence came from a human donor with esophageal squamous cell carcinoma. The donor label of this sample is uncertain. This chain links TRBV6-5 with TRBJ2-4; perhaps TRBD1 as D (5 bases). In DNA form, the CDR3 reads TGTGCCAGCAGTTGGGAAGGGGAAAACATTCAGTACTTC. Amino acid sequence: CASSWEGENIQYF.